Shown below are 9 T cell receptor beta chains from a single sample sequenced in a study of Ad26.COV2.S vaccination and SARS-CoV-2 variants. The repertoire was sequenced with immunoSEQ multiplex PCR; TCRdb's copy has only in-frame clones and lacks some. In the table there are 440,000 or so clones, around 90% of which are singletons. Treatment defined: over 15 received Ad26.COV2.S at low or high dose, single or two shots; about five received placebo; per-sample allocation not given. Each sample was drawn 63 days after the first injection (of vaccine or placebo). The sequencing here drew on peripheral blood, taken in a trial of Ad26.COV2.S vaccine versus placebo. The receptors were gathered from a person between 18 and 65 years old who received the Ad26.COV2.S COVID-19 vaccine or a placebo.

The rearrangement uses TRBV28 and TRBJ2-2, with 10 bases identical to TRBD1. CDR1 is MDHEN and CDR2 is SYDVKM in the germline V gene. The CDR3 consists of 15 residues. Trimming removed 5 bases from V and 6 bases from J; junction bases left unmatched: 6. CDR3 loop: CASSITGTGAGELFF. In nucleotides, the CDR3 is TGTGCCAGCAGTATAACCGGGACAGGGGCCGGGGAGCTGTTTTTT.

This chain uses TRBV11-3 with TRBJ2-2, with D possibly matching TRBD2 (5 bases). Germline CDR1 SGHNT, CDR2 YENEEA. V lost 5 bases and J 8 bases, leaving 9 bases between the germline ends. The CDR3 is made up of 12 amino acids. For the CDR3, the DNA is TGTGCCAGCAGCCTGGGAGTAGGGGAGCTGTTTTTT. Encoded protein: CASSLGVGELFF.

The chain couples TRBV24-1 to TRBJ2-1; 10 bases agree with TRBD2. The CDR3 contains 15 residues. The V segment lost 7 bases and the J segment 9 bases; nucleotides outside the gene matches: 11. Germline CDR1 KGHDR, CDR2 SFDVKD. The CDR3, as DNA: TGTGCCACCAGGGGTCTAAGCGGGAGGGCCGGTGAGCAGTTCTTC. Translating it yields CATRGLSGRAGEQFF.

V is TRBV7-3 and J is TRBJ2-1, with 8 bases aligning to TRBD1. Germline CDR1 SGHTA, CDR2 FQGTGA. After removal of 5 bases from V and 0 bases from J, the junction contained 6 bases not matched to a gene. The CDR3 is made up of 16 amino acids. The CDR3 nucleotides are TGTGCCAGCAGCACCTCAGGGGGCGGCTCCTACAATGAGCAGTTCTTC. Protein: CASSTSGGGSYNEQFF.

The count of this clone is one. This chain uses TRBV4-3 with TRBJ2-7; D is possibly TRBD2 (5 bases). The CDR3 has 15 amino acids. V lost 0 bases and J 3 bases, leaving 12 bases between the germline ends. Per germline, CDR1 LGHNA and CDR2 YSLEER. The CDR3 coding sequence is TGCGCCAGCAGCCAAGAGAACGACGGGATCTACGAGCAGTACTTC. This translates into CASSQENDGIYEQYF.

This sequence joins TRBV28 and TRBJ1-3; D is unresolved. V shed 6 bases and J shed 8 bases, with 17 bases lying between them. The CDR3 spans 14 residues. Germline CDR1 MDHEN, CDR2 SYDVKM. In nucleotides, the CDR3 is TGTGCCAGCAGCCCCTCGGGAAGGTTGGACACCATATATTTT. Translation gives CASSPSGRLDTIYF.

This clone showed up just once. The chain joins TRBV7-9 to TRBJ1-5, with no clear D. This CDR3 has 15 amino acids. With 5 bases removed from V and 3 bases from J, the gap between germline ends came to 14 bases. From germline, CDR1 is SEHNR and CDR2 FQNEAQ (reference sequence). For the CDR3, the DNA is TGTGCCAGCAGCCCAAACGGGAGCCCCAATCAGCCCCAGCATTTT. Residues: CASSPNGSPNQPQHF.

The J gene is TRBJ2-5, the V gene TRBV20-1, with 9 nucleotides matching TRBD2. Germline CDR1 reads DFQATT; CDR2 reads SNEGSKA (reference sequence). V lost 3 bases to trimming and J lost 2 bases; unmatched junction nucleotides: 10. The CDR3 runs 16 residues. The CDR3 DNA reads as TGCAGTGCTAGTCGAGAGACTAGCGGATATCAAGAGACCCAGTACTTC. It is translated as CSASRETSGYQETQYF.

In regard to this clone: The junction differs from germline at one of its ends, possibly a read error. Here the CDR3 reads CASSLDGTSFF. CDR3 DNA sequence: TGCGCCAGCAGCTTGGATGGGACTAGCTTTTTC. The chain joins TRBV5-1 to TRBJ2-7, with 9 nucleotides matching TRBD2. Germline V gene data show CDR1 as SGHRS and CDR2 as YFSETQ. The CDR3 consists of 11 residues.